These 27 T cell receptor beta chains came from one sample sequenced in a study of blood T cell repertoires in COVID-19. Assay used: immunoSEQ multiplex PCR; TCRdb lists only in-frame clones, some missing. The sample consists of some 150,000 clones, roughly 90% of them appearing once. The specimen was PBMCs or T cells enriched from blood (not recorded which). These receptors came from a woman aged 25 to 45 with acute COVID-19.

The chain recombines TRBV29-1 with TRBJ2-3; TRBD1 might be the D (6 bases). CDR1 is SQVTM, CDR2 ANQGSEA, per germline. Deletions cut 7 bases from V and 2 bases from J, with 16 bases between. The CDR3 sequence is 14 residues long. DNA of the CDR3: TGCAGCGGCACTACTCAGGGGACCACAGATACGCAGTATTTT. Protein sequence: CSGTTQGTTDTQYF.

J is TRBJ1-3 and V is TRBV18, with 8 bases lining up with TRBD1. The CDR3 spans 16 residues. The V segment lost 3 bases and the J segment 3 bases; nucleotides outside the gene matches: 7. Per germline, CDR1 KGHSH and CDR2 LQKENI. The CDR3 DNA is TGTGCCAGCTCACCGAACGCAGGGGGCAGTGGAAACACCATATATTTT. Translating gives CASSPNAGGSGNTIYF.

This chain uses TRBV19 with TRBJ2-2; weak D call: TRBD1 (5 bases). The germline V and J ends were trimmed by 3 bases and 5 bases, with 13 bases remaining between them. There are 15 residues in the CDR3. Germline V gene lookup returns CDR1 LNHDA and CDR2 SQIVND (reference sequence). CDR3 residues: CASSIARVVTGELFF. The DNA of the CDR3 is TGTGCCAGTAGTATCGCCAGGGTCGTAACCGGGGAGCTGTTTTTT. The complete variable domain, with remaining parts taken from reference TRBV19 and TRBJ2-2, reads DGGITQSPKYLFRKEGQNVTLSCEQNLNHDAMYWYRQDPGQGLRLIYYSQIVNDFQKGDIAEGYSVSREKKESFPLTVTSAQKNPTAFYLCASSIARVVTGELFFGEGSRLTVL.

The rearrangement links TRBV6-2 or TRBV6-3 to TRBJ2-1; 11 bases are shared with TRBD2. The CDR3 covers 15 residues. Losses at the gene ends were 5 bases for V and 7 bases for J; bases not matched to a gene: 7. Per the germline V gene, CDR1 is MNHEY and CDR2 is SVGEGT. The CDR3 reads CASSVLAGDRNEQFF. CDR3 coding DNA: TGTGCCAGCAGTGTACTAGCGGGAGATCGGAATGAGCAGTTCTTC.

V gene TRBV4-3 combines with J gene TRBJ2-7; 7 bases align to TRBD1. Germline trimming cut 5 bases from V and 0 bases from J; bases unmatched to any gene: 10. The CDR3 spans 16 residues. CDR1 is LGHNA and CDR2 is YSLEER in the germline V gene. As DNA, the CDR3 is TGCGCCAGCAGCATGGTGCAGGGGGTAACCTCCTACGAGCAGTACTTC. Its translation is CASSMVQGVTSYEQYF.

This chain connects TRBV7-8 to TRBJ2-1, with 11 nucleotides matching TRBD2. The J segment lost 4 bases and the V segment lost 5 bases, leaving 13 bases of the junction unmatched. The CDR3 runs to 18 residues. The germline CDR1 and CDR2 sequences are SGHVS and FQNEAQ. Written as DNA, the CDR3 is TGTGCCAGCAGCCCCCCACCACTAGCGGGAGAAGGGTACAATGAGCAGTTCTTC. It translates to CASSPPPLAGEGYNEQFF. The whole variable domain, filled in from reference TRBV7-8 and TRBJ2-1, reads GAGVSQSPRYKVAKRGQDVALRCDPISGHVSLFWYQQALGQGPEFLTYFQNEAQLDKSGLPSDRFFAERPEGSVSTLKIQRTQQEDSAVYLCASSPPPLAGEGYNEQFFGPGTRLTVL.

This chain links TRBV29-1 with TRBJ2-3; 8 nucleotides align to TRBD1. Trimming took 6 bases from V and 0 from J; bases not matched to a gene: 5. CDR3 length: 14 amino acids. Looked up from germline, CDR1 is SQVTM and CDR2 is ANQGSEA. The DNA of the CDR3 is TGCAGCGTCCGGGACAGGTGGAGCACAGATACGCAGTATTTT. Its translation is CSVRDRWSTDTQYF.

V is TRBV4-3 and J is TRBJ1-3; 7 bases align to TRBD1. Germline V gene sequence: CDR1 LGHNA, CDR2 YSLEER. The CDR3 length is 15 residues. V gave up 1 base and J gave up 3 bases; unmatched junction bases: 3. The CDR3, as DNA: TGCGCCAGCAGCCAAGGGACAGGAGATGGAAACACCATATATTTT. Encoded protein: CASSQGTGDGNTIYF.

This clone was seen only a few times. The J gene is TRBJ2-3, the V gene TRBV7-9; D unclear. Trimming left V 0 bases short and J 6 bases short, with 7 bases between. Germline CDR1 reads SEHNR; CDR2 reads FQNEAQ (reference sequence). This CDR3 comprises 13 residues. CDR3 nucleotides: TGTGCCAGCAGCTTAGCGATAGCCGATACGCAGTATTTT. This sequence encodes CASSLAIADTQYF.

V is TRBV5-1 and J is TRBJ2-1, with 8 bases aligning to TRBD2. The CDR3 has 14 residues. J lost 10 bases, V lost 0 bases, and 6 bases had no gene match. Germline V gene data show CDR1 as SGHRS and CDR2 as YFSETQ. In nucleotides, the CDR3 is TGCGCCAGCAGCTTGGCCTCGGGAGGGACAGAGCAGTTCTTC. This translates into CASSLASGGTEQFF.

The rearrangement joins TRBV7-9 to TRBJ1-1; no clear D. CDR3 length: 14 amino acids. Germline V gene data show CDR1 as SEHNR and CDR2 as FQNEAQ (reference sequence). V lost 5 bases and J 6 bases, leaving 16 bases between the germline ends. The chain's CDR3 is CASSPPTGSPEAFF. The DNA for the CDR3 is TGTGCCAGCAGCCCGCCTACGGGGTCCCCTGAAGCTTTCTTT.

The sample holds one count of this clone. This chain joins TRBV5-6 and TRBJ1-4; tentatively, D is TRBD1 (5 bases). The CDR3 has 16 residues. Trimming took 1 base from V and 3 from J, leaving 13 bases between them. Germline-derived CDR1 and CDR2 are SGHDT and YYEEEE. CDR3 DNA sequence: TGTGCCAGCAGCTTGTCTGGGGCCGATGCTAATGAAAAACTGTTTTTT. Protein: CASSLSGADANEKLFF.

The chain has TRBV10-3 and TRBJ2-1, with 9 bases that match TRBD2. The CDR3 sequence is 15 residues long. V shed 6 bases and J 0 bases; nucleotides not matched to a gene: 3. Germline assignment: CDR1 ENHRY and CDR2 SYGVKD. The CDR3 sequence is CAIRSSGSSYNEQFF. DNA of the CDR3: TGTGCCATCAGGAGTAGCGGGAGCTCCTACAATGAGCAGTTCTTC.

This chain uses TRBV7-2 with TRBJ1-2, with D tentatively TRBD1 (5 bases). Between the trimmed V and J ends, which lost 5 bases and 0 bases, there was a span of 13 bases. The V gene's germline CDR1 is SGHTA and CDR2 FQGNSA. The CDR3 contains 15 residues. CDR3 sequence: CASSTGGLANYGYTF. The CDR3 DNA reads as TGTGCCAGCAGCACGGGGGGTCTCGCTAACTATGGCTACACCTTC.

This clone was observed a few times. The rearrangement joins TRBV5-6 to TRBJ2-2; no clear D gene. The CDR3 sequence is 13 residues long. The germline V gene has CDR1 SGHDT and CDR2 YYEEEE. Trimming left V 5 bases short and J 6 bases short, with 11 bases between. The CDR3: CASSPITSGELFF. The DNA of the CDR3 is TGTGCCAGCAGTCCGATAACATCCGGGGAGCTGTTTTTT.

J is TRBJ2-3 and V is TRBV7-9; D is perhaps TRBD2 (6 bases). V was trimmed by 0 bases and J by 0 bases, leaving 16 bases between them. Germline assignment: CDR1 SEHNR and CDR2 FQNEAQ (reference sequence). The CDR3 contains 18 residues. CDR3 region: CASSLAAAGTLSTDTQYF. The DNA of the CDR3 is TGTGCCAGCAGCTTAGCGGCCGCGGGAACCCTTAGCACAGATACGCAGTATTTT.

The chain has TRBV28 and TRBJ1-3; TRBD1 might be the D (6 bases). The V gene lost 3 bases and the J gene lost 4 bases, with 10 bases spanning the gap. The germline V gene encodes CDR1 MDHEN and CDR2 SYDVKM. There are 14 residues in the CDR3. The CDR3 DNA reads TGTGCCAGCAGTTTCTCAGGGGCCGGAAACACCATATATTTT. Translation gives CASSFSGAGNTIYF.

The rearrangement uses TRBV15 and TRBJ2-1; 7 bases map to TRBD2. Germline CDR1 LNHNV, CDR2 YYDKDF (reference sequence). The CDR3 length is 16 residues. The V segment lost 3 bases and the J segment 6 bases; nucleotides outside the gene matches: 11. CDR3 in DNA: TGTGCCACCAGCAGCCCTTTAGGACTAGGCCTCAATGAGCAGTTCTTC. Translation gives CATSSPLGLGLNEQFF.

This sequence joins TRBV30 and TRBJ1-1; 7 bases match TRBD1. Losses at the gene ends were 3 bases for V and 4 bases for J; bases not matched to a gene: 11. The CDR3 contains 15 residues. The V gene's germline CDR1 is GTSNPN and CDR2 SVGIG (reference sequence). This CDR3 reads CAWSARGQAPTEAFF. The CDR3, as DNA: TGTGCCTGGAGCGCGAGAGGACAGGCCCCCACTGAAGCTTTCTTT.

CDR3: CSGQGTSYNEQFF. The CDR3, as DNA: TGCAGCGGACAGGGTACATCCTACAATGAGCAGTTCTTC. The rearrangement links TRBV29-1 to TRBJ2-1; 7 nucleotides line up with TRBD1. Germline CDR1 and CDR2: SQVTM and ANQGSEA. CDR3 size: 13 residues. V shed 7 bases and J 1 base; nucleotides not matched to a gene: 4.

This sequence joins TRBV28 and TRBJ1-1; 8 positions agree with TRBD1. The CDR3 has 15 amino acids. V lost 4 bases to trimming and J lost 3 bases; unmatched junction nucleotides: 7. CDR1 is MDHEN, CDR2 SYDVKM, per germline. DNA of the CDR3: TGTGCCAGCAGTTCCGGACAGGGCGGGTACACTGAAGCTTTCTTT. Its translation: CASSSGQGGYTEAFF.

The rearrangement joins TRBV5-1 to TRBJ2-7, with D perhaps matching TRBD2 (5 bases). CDR1 SGHRS and CDR2 YFSETQ come from the germline V gene. The CDR3 is 14 amino acids. Trimming stripped 4 bases from V and 1 base from J, with 12 bases between. Here the CDR3 reads CASSPMGASYEQYF. CDR3 nucleotide sequence: TGCGCCAGCAGCCCTATGGGAGCGTCCTACGAGCAGTACTTC.

As concerns this clone: The junction shows a germline mismatch at one end, possibly a read error. This chain uses TRBV10-3 with TRBJ1-1; D may be TRBD1 (5 bases). Germline assignment: CDR1 ENHRY and CDR2 SYGVKD. The CDR3 contains 15 residues. CDR3 in amino acids: CAINEGRDGNTEAFF. The CDR3 bases are TGTGCCATCAATGAGGGACGGGATGGGAACACTGAAGCTTTCTTT.

V usage is TRBV9 and J usage is TRBJ1-4, with D possibly matching TRBD1 (6 bases). Trimming left V 4 bases short and J 8 bases short, with 15 bases between. This CDR3 has 14 amino acids. The germline gives CDR1 SGDLS, CDR2 YYNGEE. The CDR3 DNA is TGTGCCAGCAGCCCTGGGCAGGGGAACGAAAAACTGTTTTTT. Its protein is CASSPGQGNEKLFF. Supplemented by reference TRBV9 and TRBJ1-4, the full variable domain reads DSGVTQTPKHLITATGQRVTLRCSPRSGDLSVYWYQQSLDQGLQFLIQYYNGEERAKGNILERFSAQQFPDLHSELNLSSLELGDSALYFCASSPGQGNEKLFFGSGTQLSVL.

V usage is TRBV4-1 and J usage is TRBJ2-5; no firm D call. The CDR3 length is 15 residues. Per germline, CDR1 MGHRA and CDR2 YSYEKL. V lost 0 bases, J lost 1 base, and 9 bases lay in between. In DNA, the CDR3 is TGCGCCAGCAGCCAAGATCTAGTCACCCAAGAGACCCAGTACTTC. It codes for CASSQDLVTQETQYF.

This sequence joins TRBV5-1 and TRBJ1-1; 7 positions match TRBD1. This CDR3 comprises 17 residues. With V trimmed by 2 bases and J by 2 bases, 12 bases remained unmatched. Germline V CDR1 and CDR2: SGHRS, YFSETQ. DNA of the CDR3: TGCGCCAGCAGCTTCGGATTGGGACAGTTAGTTAACACTGAAGCTTTCTTT. Translating it yields CASSFGLGQLVNTEAFF.

The rearrangement uses TRBV29-1 and TRBJ2-7; possibly TRBD2 for D (5 bases). The length of the CDR3 is 12 residues. V lost 6 bases and J 6 bases, leaving 15 bases between the germline ends. CDR1 and CDR2 from the germline V gene are SQVTM and ANQGSEA. The CDR3: CSVSQLAGEQYF. The CDR3 DNA sequence: TGCAGCGTCTCTCAGCTCGCGGGCGAGCAGTACTTC.